This TCR beta chain was observed in a study of blood T cell repertoires in COVID-19. About the research overall: Acute-phase and convalescent COVID-19 samples originated in the United States, Italy and Spain. PBMCs, B-cell-depleted T cells, or T cells were the source of the cDNA or gDNA that made up the material.

Original processing notes: For nucleated cells, counts were estimated from reference gene primer amplification. Measured with immunoSEQ multiplex PCR; TCRdb has only the in-frame clones, and not every one. That table is the source of V, J and clone size, and D and trimming were worked out from the DNA. The data contain about 240,000 clones, roughly four fifths of them seen just once; the ten biggest clones take up more than 8%. Germline loops: CDR1 SGHTA, CDR2 FQGTGA. The CDR3 runs 15 residues. V gave up 6 bases and J gave up 2 bases; unmatched junction bases: 6. Sequences were obtained from peripheral blood. This clonotype was sampled from a woman older than 75 with acute or convalescent COVID-19. The rearrangement links TRBV7-3 to TRBJ2-3, with 9 bases matching TRBD2. DNA of the CDR3: TGTGCCAGCAGGGAAGCGGGGGGCCCCACAGATACGCAGTATTTT. This sequence encodes CASREAGGPTDTQYF. Full variable domain (remainder filled in from reference TRBV7-3 and TRBJ2-3): GAGVSQTPSNKVTEKGKYVELRCDPISGHTALYWYRQSLGQGPEFLIYFQGTGAADDSGLPNDRFFAVRPEGSVSTLKIQRTERGDSAVYLCASREAGGPTDTQYFGPGTRLTVL.